This T cell receptor beta chain appears in the sequencing data of a study of blood T cell repertoires in COVID-19. This CDR3 comprises 13 residues. Germline loops: CDR1 SGHAT, CDR2 FQNNGV. The V end was cut by 5 bases, the J end by 4 bases, with 12 bases between. Authors' data handling: From reference gene primer amplification, estimates of nucleated cell counts were derived. Clones were read by immunoSEQ multiplex PCR, and TCRdb kept only the in-frame ones, dropping some. The V and J calls and clone size were taken over from that table, and D and trimming were inferred from the DNA. The sample contains under 35,000 clones, about 90% of which appear only once.

What was sequenced was peripheral blood. The sequence derives from a human donor in a cohort sampled during active COVID-19. The rearrangement links TRBV11-2 to TRBJ2-7; D perhaps matches TRBD1 (5 bases). CDR3 sequence reads: CASSVKTVYEQYV. CDR3 coding DNA: TGTGCCAGCAGCGTAAAGACAGTTTACGAGCAGTACGTC.